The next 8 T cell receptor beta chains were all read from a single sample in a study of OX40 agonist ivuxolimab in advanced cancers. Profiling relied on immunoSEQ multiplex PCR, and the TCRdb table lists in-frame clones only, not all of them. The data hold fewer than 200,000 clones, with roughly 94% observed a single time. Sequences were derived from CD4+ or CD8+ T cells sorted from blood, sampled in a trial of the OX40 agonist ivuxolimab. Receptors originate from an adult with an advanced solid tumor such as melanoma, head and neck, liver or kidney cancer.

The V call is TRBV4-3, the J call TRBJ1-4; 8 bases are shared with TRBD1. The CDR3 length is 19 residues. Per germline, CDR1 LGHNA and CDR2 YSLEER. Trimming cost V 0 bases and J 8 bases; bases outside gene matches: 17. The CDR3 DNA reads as TGCGCCAGCAGCCAAGAAGGGGGACAGGTGTATTCTCGAATCGAAAAACTGTTTTTT. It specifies CASSQEGGQVYSRIEKLFF.

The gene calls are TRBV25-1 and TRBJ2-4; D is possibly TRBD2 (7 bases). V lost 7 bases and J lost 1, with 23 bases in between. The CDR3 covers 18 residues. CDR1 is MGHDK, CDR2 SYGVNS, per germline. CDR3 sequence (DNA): TGTGCCAGCACGGATCCTGGTCGGGGGGCTTTGGCCAAAAACATTCAGTACTTC. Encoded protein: CASTDPGRGALAKNIQYF.

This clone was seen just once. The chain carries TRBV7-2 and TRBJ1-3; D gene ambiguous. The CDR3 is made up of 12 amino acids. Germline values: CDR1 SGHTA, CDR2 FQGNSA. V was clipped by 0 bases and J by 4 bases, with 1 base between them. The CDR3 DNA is TGTGCCAGCAGCTTAGCGGGAAACACCATATATTTT. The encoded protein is CASSLAGNTIYF.

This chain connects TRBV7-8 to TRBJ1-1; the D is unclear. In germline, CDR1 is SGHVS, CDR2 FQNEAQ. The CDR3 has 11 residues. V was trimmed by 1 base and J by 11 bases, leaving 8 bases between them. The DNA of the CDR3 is TGTGCCAGCAGCTTAGACAGTACGGCTTTCTTT. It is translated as CASSLDSTAFF.

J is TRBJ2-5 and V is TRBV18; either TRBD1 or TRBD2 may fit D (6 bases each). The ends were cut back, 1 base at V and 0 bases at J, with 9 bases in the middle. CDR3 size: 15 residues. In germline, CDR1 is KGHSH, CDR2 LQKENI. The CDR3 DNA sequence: TGTGCCAGCTCACCACGTAGGGGGGACCAAGAGACCCAGTACTTC. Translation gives CASSPRRGDQETQYF.

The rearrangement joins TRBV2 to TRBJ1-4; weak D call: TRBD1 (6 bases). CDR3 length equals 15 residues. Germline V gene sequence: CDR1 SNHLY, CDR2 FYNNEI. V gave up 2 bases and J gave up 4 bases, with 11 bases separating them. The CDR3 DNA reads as TGTGCCAGCAGTGAAAATGGAGGGGGTAATGAAAAACTGTTTTTT. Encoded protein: CASSENGGGNEKLFF.

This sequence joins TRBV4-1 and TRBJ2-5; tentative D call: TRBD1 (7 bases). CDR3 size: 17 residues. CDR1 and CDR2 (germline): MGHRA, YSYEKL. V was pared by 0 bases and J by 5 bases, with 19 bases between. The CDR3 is CASSQEGGGGRGETQYF. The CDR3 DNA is TGCGCCAGCAGCCAAGAAGGAGGGGGCGGACGGGGGGAGACCCAGTACTTC.

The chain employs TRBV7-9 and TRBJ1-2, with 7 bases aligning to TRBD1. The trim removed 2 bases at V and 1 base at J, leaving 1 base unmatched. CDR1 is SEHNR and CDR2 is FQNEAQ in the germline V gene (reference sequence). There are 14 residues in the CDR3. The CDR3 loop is CASSLQGVNYGYTF. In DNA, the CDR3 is TGTGCCAGCAGCTTACAGGGGGTTAACTATGGCTACACCTTC.